This TCR beta chain emerged from a study of beta chain features in type 1 diabetes. The overall study: The patients were much like the healthy donors in age, gender and cell yields. Study results and limitations: All four CD4+ subsets from Type 1 diabetes patients carried moderately but significantly shorter TCRB CDR3s.

The CDR3 contains 16 residues. Trimming removed 7 bases from V and 6 bases from J; junction bases left unmatched: 14. Germline V lookup: CDR1 SEHNR, CDR2 FQNEAQ (reference sequence). Details on this clone: As yet, its antigen is unknown.

TCRB transcripts that were expressed got sequenced, as all of the isolated RNA had been reverse transcribed. Generated by immunoSEQ multiplex PCR, the TCRdb table keeps only in-frame clones and is missing some. The profile shows 150,000 or so clones, almost 65% of them singletons. The V gene is TRBV7-9, the J gene TRBJ2-1; 8 bases map to TRBD1. This receptor was taken from a man under 40 with type 1 diabetes. Sequenced material: naive CD4+ T cells from blood. For the CDR3, the DNA is TGTGCCAGCACCAGAGAACAGGGGGTTGTAACCAATGAGCAGTTCTTC. Amino acid sequence: CASTREQGVVTNEQFF.